Below, 4 T cell receptor beta chains from the same sample are listed, as sequenced in a study of cytotoxic CD8 clonotypes in ibrutinib-treated CLL. This table comes from immunoSEQ multiplex PCR, and its TCRdb copy is limited to in-frame clones, with some not included. The repertoire consists of fewer than 50,000 clones, with almost 70% occurring once and the leading ten covering approximately 12%. This specimen was PBMCs, taken after 12 months of ibrutinib treatment. The receptors come from a human donor with chronic lymphocytic leukemia.

The V gene is TRBV5-1, the J gene TRBJ2-3, with D possibly matching TRBD1 (6 bases). V gave up 6 bases and J gave up 6 bases, with 23 bases separating them. CDR3 length equals 16 residues. Per germline, CDR1 SGHRS and CDR2 YFSETQ. CDR3 nucleotides: TGCGCCAGCACCTTACCCTCAGGGGTCGGTATGGATACGCAGTATTTT. This gives the protein CASTLPSGVGMDTQYF.

This clone appeared a few times. This chain joins TRBV6-1 and TRBJ2-1; 10 bases align to TRBD2. J lost 7 bases, V lost 3 bases, and 6 bases had no gene match. Germline V gene sequence: CDR1 MNHNS, CDR2 SASEGT. This CDR3 is built from 15 residues. CDR3 sequence (DNA): TGTGCCAGCAGTGACTCTAGCGGGAGTCGGAATGAGCAGTTCTTC. Translation: CASSDSSGSRNEQFF.

The rearrangement joins TRBV5-4 to TRBJ2-3, with D uncertain. Trimming stripped 7 bases from V and 0 bases from J, with 9 bases between. CDR1 is SGHNT, CDR2 YYREEE, per germline (reference sequence). The CDR3 consists of 13 residues. In nucleotides, the CDR3 is TGTGCCAGCCTTAATTCTAGCACAGATACGCAGTATTTT. As protein: CASLNSSTDTQYF. The full variable domain, completed using reference TRBV5-4 and TRBJ2-3, is ETGVTQSPTHLIKTRGQQVTLRCSSQSGHNTVSWYQQALGQGPQFIFQYYREEENGRGNFPPRFSGLQFPNYSSELNVNALELDDSALYLCASLNSSTDTQYFGPGTRLTVL.

V usage is TRBV19 and J usage is TRBJ2-3, with no clear D. The V end lost 6 bases, the J end lost 3 bases, and 16 bases lay between the germline ends. The CDR3 spans 15 residues. Germline-derived CDR1 and CDR2 are LNHDA and SQIVND (reference sequence). Here the CDR3 reads CASSPRRVETDTQYF. In nucleotides, the CDR3 is TGTGCCAGTAGCCCCCGCCGGGTTGAGACAGATACGCAGTATTTT.